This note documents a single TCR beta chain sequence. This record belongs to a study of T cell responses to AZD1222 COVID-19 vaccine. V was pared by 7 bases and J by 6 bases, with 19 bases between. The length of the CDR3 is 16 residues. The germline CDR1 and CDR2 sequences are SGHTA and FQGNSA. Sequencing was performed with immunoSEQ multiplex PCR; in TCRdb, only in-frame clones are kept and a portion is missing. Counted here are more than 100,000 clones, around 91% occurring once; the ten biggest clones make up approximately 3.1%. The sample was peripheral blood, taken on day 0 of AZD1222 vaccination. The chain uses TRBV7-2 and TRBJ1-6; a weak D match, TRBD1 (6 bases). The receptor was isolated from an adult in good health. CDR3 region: CASIPGTGTLNSPLHF. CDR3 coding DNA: TGTGCCAGCATCCCTGGTACAGGGACTCTTAATTCACCCCTCCACTTT. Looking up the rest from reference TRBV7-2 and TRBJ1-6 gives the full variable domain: GAGVSQSPSNKVTEKGKDVELRCDPISGHTALYWYRQSLGQGLEFLIYFQGNSAPDKSGLPSDRFSAERTGGSVSTLTIQRTQQEDSAVYLCASIPGTGTLNSPLHFGNGTRLTVT.